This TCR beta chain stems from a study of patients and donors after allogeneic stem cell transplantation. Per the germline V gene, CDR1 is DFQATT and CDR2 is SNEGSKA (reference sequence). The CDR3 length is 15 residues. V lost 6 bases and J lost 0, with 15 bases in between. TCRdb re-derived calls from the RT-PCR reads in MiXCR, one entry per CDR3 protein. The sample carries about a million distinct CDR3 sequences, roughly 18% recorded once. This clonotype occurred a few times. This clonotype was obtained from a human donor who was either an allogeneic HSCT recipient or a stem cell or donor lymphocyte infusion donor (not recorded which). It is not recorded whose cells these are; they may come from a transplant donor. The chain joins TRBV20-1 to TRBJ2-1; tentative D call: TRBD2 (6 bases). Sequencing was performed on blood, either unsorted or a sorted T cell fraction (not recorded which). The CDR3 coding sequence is TGCAGTGCCGACGGAGGGAGGAGCTCCTACAATGAGCAGTTCTTC. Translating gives CSADGGRSSYNEQFF.